This entry concerns a single T cell receptor (beta chain). Its antigen is as yet unknown. Trimming removed 0 bases at V and 6 bases at J, with 11 bases between. The CDR3 contains 14 residues. Germline assignment: CDR1 SGHTA and CDR2 FQGNSA. This table comes from immunoSEQ multiplex PCR, and its TCRdb copy is limited to in-frame clones, with some not included. The sample has some 130,000 clones; 80% to 90% are singletons. The data are from a study of cytomegalovirus exposure and HLA in healthy donors. Study context: It was reported in a later analysis that the same platform had been used for the 120 validation repertoires as for the 550 to 750 first-cohort repertoires.

Notes on the study in general: Specific recognition of CMV antigens was confirmed in vitro for three chains (all CMV-associated).

Source material: PBMCs. The TCR originated in a woman under 40 in good health and CMV-seronegative. J is TRBJ1-1 and V is TRBV7-2; D ambiguous. The CDR3: CASSLAPQSPEAFF. The CDR3 nucleotides are TGTGCCAGCAGCTTAGCCCCACAATCCCCTGAAGCTTTCTTT.